What follows are 25 T cell receptor beta chains derived from one specimen sequenced in a study of blood T cell repertoires in COVID-19. TCRdb keeps only in-frame clones here, not all; method: immunoSEQ multiplex PCR. The table shows a few hundred thousand clones, with nearly 90% occurring only once. The sequencing input was peripheral blood. The receptors derive from a woman in her twenties or thirties with COVID-19, enrolled during active disease.

A single count supports this clone. V usage is TRBV3-1 (or the pseudogene TRBV3-2) and J usage is TRBJ1-1, with D uncertain. The CDR3 contains 13 residues. The V gene's germline CDR1 is LGHDT and CDR2 YNNKEL (reference sequence). V lost 0 bases, J lost 1 base, and 3 bases lay in between. The CDR3, as DNA: TGTGCCAGCAGCCAAGACGGGAACACTGAAGCTTTCTTT. It codes for CASSQDGNTEAFF.

The chain recombines TRBV6-5 with TRBJ2-7, with D possibly TRBD1 on 6 matching bases. The germline V and J ends were trimmed by 10 bases and 4 bases, with 17 bases remaining between them. Germline V gene sequence: CDR1 MNHEY, CDR2 SVGAGI. This CDR3 has 13 residues. The CDR3 protein is CATGVRGQYEQYF. DNA for the CDR3: TGTGCCACAGGGGTTCGGGGACAATACGAGCAGTACTTC.

The chain couples TRBV6-5 to TRBJ2-7; 9 bases align to TRBD1. V gave up 2 bases and J gave up 5 bases; unmatched junction bases: 4. Germline V CDR1 and CDR2: MNHEY, SVGAGI. This CDR3 region has 14 residues. The CDR3 loop is CASSYGTGNDEQYF. The CDR3 bases are TGTGCCAGCAGTTACGGGACAGGGAATGACGAGCAGTACTTC.

This chain joins TRBV5-1 and TRBJ1-1; D gene ambiguous. The V end was cut by 5 bases, the J end by 0 bases, with 11 bases between. Germline CDR1 is SGHRS and CDR2 is YFSETQ. The CDR3 contains 14 residues. The DNA of the CDR3 is TGCGCCAGCAGGCTACAGAACTTGAACACTGAAGCTTTCTTT. This sequence encodes CASRLQNLNTEAFF.

The rearrangement joins TRBV7-9 to TRBJ1-2, with TRBD1 matching 7 bases. Germline V gene lookup returns CDR1 SEHNR and CDR2 FQNEAQ (reference sequence). The CDR3 has 13 residues. V shed 6 bases, J shed 7 bases, and the junction held 8 bases outside the gene matches. DNA for the CDR3: TGTGCCAGCAGTACCAGGGGGAGTGGTGGCTACACCTTC. It specifies CASSTRGSGGYTF. The entire variable domain, with the rest obtained from reference TRBV7-9 and TRBJ1-2, is as follows: DTGVSQNPRHKITKRGQNVTFRCDPISEHNRLYWYRQTLGQGPEFLTYFQNEAQLEKSRLLSDRFSAERPKGSFSTLEIQRTEQGDSAMYLCASSTRGSGGYTFGSGTRLTVV.

J is TRBJ2-7 and V is TRBV7-9, with 8 bases identical to TRBD1. This CDR3 region has 15 residues. J gave up 5 bases and V 7 bases, and 13 bases lay outside the gene matches. Germline V gives CDR1 SEHNR, CDR2 FQNEAQ (reference sequence). CDR3 DNA: TGTGCCAGCACTGTCGCCCCAGGGGGCCAGAACGAGCAGTACTTC. Translated, it gives CASTVAPGGQNEQYF. The entire variable domain, with the rest obtained from reference TRBV7-9 and TRBJ2-7, is as follows: DTGVSQNPRHKITKRGQNVTFRCDPISEHNRLYWYRQTLGQGPEFLTYFQNEAQLEKSRLLSDRFSAERPKGSFSTLEIQRTEQGDSAMYLCASTVAPGGQNEQYFGPGTRLTVT.

The rearrangement links TRBV6-5 to TRBJ2-7; 9 bases are a match to TRBD1. V lost 4 bases, J lost 3 bases, and 7 bases stayed unmatched. The CDR3 runs to 15 residues. Germline CDR1 reads MNHEY; CDR2 reads SVGAGI. The CDR3 DNA follows: TGTGCCAGCAGTTCGACGACAGGGGGGTACTACGAGCAGTACTTC. This codes for CASSSTTGGYYEQYF.

The CDR3 loop reads CASSFERGRDEQFF. The DNA of the CDR3 is TGTGCCAGCAGCTTTGAGCGGGGGAGGGATGAGCAGTTCTTC. The chain combines TRBV7-9 with TRBJ2-1; 8 nucleotides align to TRBD2. V lost 3 bases, J lost 8 bases, and 6 bases stayed unmatched. The CDR3 is made up of 14 amino acids. Germline V gene data show CDR1 as SEHNR and CDR2 as FQNEAQ (reference sequence).

The rearrangement joins TRBV5-1 to TRBJ2-7; TRBD1 matches at 9 bases. The CDR3 consists of 16 residues. Trimming cost V 0 bases and J 5 bases; bases outside gene matches: 9. The germline gives CDR1 SGHRS, CDR2 YFSETQ. CDR3 protein: CASSLAGTGYVDEQYF. The CDR3 DNA reads TGCGCCAGCAGCTTGGCTGGGACAGGGTATGTGGACGAGCAGTACTTC.

This chain connects TRBV6-5 to TRBJ2-2; tentatively, D is TRBD2 (5 bases). The CDR3 has 14 amino acids. CDR1 is MNHEY, CDR2 SVGAGI, per germline. V lost 7 bases and J 3 bases, leaving 12 bases between the germline ends. The CDR3 loop reads CASTEGGYTGELFF. Written as DNA, the CDR3 is TGTGCCAGCACAGAGGGCGGATACACCGGGGAGCTGTTTTTT.

This chain joins TRBV6-5 and TRBJ1-1, with a tentative D call TRBD1 (5 bases). CDR1 is MNHEY and CDR2 is SVGAGI in the germline V gene. The CDR3 runs 13 residues. The V and J ends lost 8 bases and 5 bases respectively, with 15 bases between them. CDR3 nucleotide sequence: TGTGCCAGCGGAACCCCCTCAGGGACTGAAGCTTTCTTT. Translated: CASGTPSGTEAFF.

This chain links TRBV6-5 with TRBJ1-2; 10 nucleotides match TRBD1. V lost 10 bases and J lost 2; bases outside the gene matches: 10. The CDR3 length is 15 residues. In germline, CDR1 is MNHEY, CDR2 SVGAGI. The DNA for the CDR3 is TGTGCCACCAAATTTCCGGGACAGGGGAACTATGGCTACACCTTC. The encoded protein is CATKFPGQGNYGYTF.

This clone was counted between two and nine times. The CDR3 protein is CASSPLFDRDTEAFF. The DNA of the CDR3 is TGTGCCAGCTCACCATTGTTTGACAGGGACACTGAAGCTTTCTTT. V is TRBV18 and J is TRBJ1-1; TRBD1 matches 7 bases. The CDR3 runs to 15 residues. Germline loops: CDR1 KGHSH, CDR2 LQKENI. V lost 2 bases to trimming and J lost 3 bases; unmatched junction nucleotides: 6.

This chain joins TRBV4-1 and TRBJ2-7; TRBD2 agrees at 7 bases. Germline CDR1 is MGHRA and CDR2 is YSYEKL. The CDR3 consists of 15 residues. The V gene end was trimmed by 1 base and the J gene end by 4 bases; junction bases not matched to a gene: 7. The CDR3 region has the DNA TGCGCCAGCAGCCAAGTGGCAGCGGGACTGTACGAGCAGTACTTC. It translates to CASSQVAAGLYEQYF.

This clone was seen more than once but under ten times. This chain joins TRBV5-1 and TRBJ1-2; perhaps TRBD1 as D (6 bases). V shed 1 base and J shed 3 bases, with 13 bases lying between them. This CDR3 has 15 residues. CDR1 is SGHRS and CDR2 is YFSETQ in the germline V gene. The CDR3 loop reads CASSLQTGWDYGYTF. Here the CDR3 DNA reads TGCGCCAGCAGCTTGCAGACAGGTTGGGACTATGGCTACACCTTC.

The rearrangement joins TRBV7-8 to TRBJ1-1; no reliable D call. V was pared by 5 bases and J by 3 bases, with 16 bases between. This CDR3 has 15 residues. CDR1 is SGHVS, CDR2 FQNEAQ, per germline. CDR3 in amino acids: CASSKKSQPYTEAFF. The CDR3 DNA reads TGTGCCAGCAGCAAAAAGAGTCAACCGTACACTGAAGCTTTCTTT.

The chain joins TRBV2 to TRBJ2-3, with D unresolved. In germline, CDR1 is SNHLY, CDR2 FYNNEI. CDR3 size: 14 residues. Trimming stripped 8 bases from V and 0 bases from J, with 12 bases between. CDR3: CASGPPLSTDTQYF. CDR3 nucleotides: TGTGCCAGCGGGCCACCCTTAAGCACAGATACGCAGTATTTT.

The V gene is TRBV6-5, the J gene TRBJ1-6; D unclear. The CDR3 consists of 16 residues. V was clipped by 0 bases and J by 5 bases, with 11 bases between them. CDR1 and CDR2 (germline): MNHEY, SVGAGI. The CDR3 nucleotides are TGTGCCAGCAGTTACTCGAAATTCGGGAATAATTCACCCCTCCACTTT. It encodes CASSYSKFGNNSPLHF.

The chain combines TRBV3-1 (or the pseudogene TRBV3-2) with TRBJ2-1; 9 bases are shared with TRBD2. Per the germline V gene, CDR1 is LGHDT and CDR2 is YNNKEL (reference sequence). This CDR3 has 15 residues. Unmatched junction bases numbered 7, after V lost 4 bases and J lost 6 bases. CDR3 nucleotides: TGTGCCAGCAGCCTCGCGGGGGGGGGAGTCAATGAGCAGTTCTTC. This translates into CASSLAGGGVNEQFF.

The chain is built from TRBV30 and TRBJ2-7; a possible D gene is TRBD1 (6 bases). V lost 0 bases and J lost 4, with 10 bases in between. Germline CDR1 and CDR2: GTSNPN and SVGIG (reference sequence). The CDR3 is 13 amino acids. CDR3 in amino acids: CAWSVNRAYEQYF. The CDR3 DNA sequence: TGTGCCTGGAGTGTTAACAGGGCTTACGAGCAGTACTTC.

The gene calls are TRBV7-8 and TRBJ2-1; 12 bases line up with TRBD2. The trim removed 5 bases at V and 7 bases at J, leaving 12 bases unmatched. This CDR3 has 17 amino acids. Germline CDR1 and CDR2: SGHVS and FQNEAQ. CDR3 in amino acids: CASSTQTSGGRRNEQFF. CDR3 sequence (DNA): TGTGCCAGCAGCACCCAGACTAGCGGGGGCCGGAGGAATGAGCAGTTCTTC.

The J gene is TRBJ2-5, the V gene TRBV2, with TRBD2 matching 7 bases. Germline V gene data show CDR1 as SNHLY and CDR2 as FYNNEI. This CDR3 has 17 amino acids. With 7 bases clipped from V and 4 bases from J, the junction kept 18 bases outside the gene matches. This chain's CDR3 is CASNSVEVLGGVETQYF. The CDR3 DNA is TGTGCCAGCAATTCGGTTGAGGTATTGGGGGGGGTAGAGACCCAGTACTTC.

This clone was observed once. The rearrangement uses TRBV5-1 and TRBJ2-7; D call uncertain. CDR3 size: 14 residues. Germline V CDR1 and CDR2: SGHRS, YFSETQ. With 4 bases removed from V and 6 bases from J, the gap between germline ends came to 17 bases. CDR3 nucleotides: TGCGCCAGCAGCCTGGCAGGATCCCTCCCCGAGCAGTACTTC. Its translation is CASSLAGSLPEQYF.

In DNA form, the CDR3 reads TGCGCCAGCAGCCAAGTAGGGACAGAGTATGGCTACACCTTC. Its translation: CASSQVGTEYGYTF. The chain couples TRBV4-1 to TRBJ1-2; 7 nucleotides agree with TRBD1. The CDR3 runs to 14 residues. Per the germline V gene, CDR1 is MGHRA and CDR2 is YSYEKL. The V segment lost 1 base and the J segment 5 bases; nucleotides outside the gene matches: 4.

The genes are TRBV10-3 and TRBJ1-2; a possible D gene is TRBD1 (6 bases). CDR1 and CDR2 (germline): ENHRY, SYGVKD. The CDR3 contains 14 residues. Trimming removed 9 bases at V and 2 bases at J, with 16 bases between. The DNA of the CDR3 is TGTGCCATTTCCGACCCGGGACAAAACTATGGCTACACCTTC. Protein: CAISDPGQNYGYTF.